Listed below are T cell receptor beta chains from one sample, sequenced in a study of blood T cell repertoires in COVID-19. Clones were read by immunoSEQ multiplex PCR, and TCRdb kept only the in-frame ones, dropping some. The profile shows 490,000 or so clones, approximately 87% of them singletons. Material for sequencing was PBMCs or T cells enriched from blood (not recorded which). The receptor set was obtained from a woman between 35 and 50 years old who had recovered from COVID-19. Each CDR3 is given with its conserved first and last residue. The D gene is left open where the match is weak. Where a row states a size, it is once, few, many or the class of an expanded clone; other rows omit it.

J,D,V,size,DNA,CDR3
TRBJ1-3,TRBD1,TRBV12-5,-,TGTGCTAGTTCTTCGACAGGGTCTGGAAACACCATATATTTT,CASSSTGSGNTIYF
TRBJ2-3,-,TRBV5-1,once,TGCGCCAGCAGCTTGATCGGGGTCCCCACAGATACGCAGTATTTT,CASSLIGVPTDTQYF
TRBJ2-7,-,TRBV9,-,TGTGCCAGCAGCGTCGACAGCCCGGAAATCTACGAGCAGTACTTC,CASSVDSPEIYEQYF
TRBJ2-3,-,TRBV20-1,-,TGCAGTGCTAGTGAGCGGCGGGACACAGATACGCAGTATTTT,CSASERRDTDTQYF
TRBJ2-7,-,TRBV7-2,-,TGTGCCAGCTCTAGGCGCGGGAATACCTACGAGCAGTACTTC,CASSRRGNTYEQYF
TRBJ1-2,TRBD1,TRBV5-1,-,TGCGCCAGCAGCCCGACAGGGGCTAACTATGGCTACACCTTC,CASSPTGANYGYTF
TRBJ2-2,-,TRBV7-2,-,TGTGCCAGCAGCTTAAGTTCGGTCCTAAACACCGGGGAGCTGTTTTTT,CASSLSSVLNTGELFF
TRBJ1-5,TRBD1,TRBV28,-,TGTGCCAGCAAGGGGGCTGATCAGCCCCAGCATTTT,CASKGADQPQHF
TRBJ1-3,TRBD1,TRBV29-1,-,TGCAGCGTCCAGCCGGGACAGGCATCTGGAAACACCATATATTTT,CSVQPGQASGNTIYF
TRBJ1-5,-,TRBV12-3/TRBV12-4,-,TGTGCCAGCCAGGTTGGAAAGTCGCCCCAGCATTTT,CASQVGKSPQHF
TRBJ1-2,-,TRBV5-1,-,TGCGCCAGCAGCTTGGACAGCACTTATGGCTACACCTTC,CASSLDSTYGYTF
TRBJ2-7,TRBD1,TRBV7-9,-,TGTGCCAGCAGCTTAGTTTGGGGACAGGGAACCTACGAGCAGTACTTC,CASSLVWGQGTYEQYF
TRBJ2-3,TRBD2,TRBV19,-,TGTGCCAGTAGTATCCTAGCGGGAGACACAGATACGCAGTATTTT,CASSILAGDTDTQYF
TRBJ2-5,TRBD1,TRBV3-1/TRBV3-2,-,TGTGCCAGCAGGCGCGTCGGGACAGTCCAAGAGACCCAGTACTTC,CASRRVGTVQETQYF
TRBJ1-2,-,TRBV4-2,-,TGTGCCAGCAGCCAAGATTCACGTGACACCACCTACACCTTC,CASSQDSRDTTYTF
TRBJ2-2,-,TRBV25-1,-,TGTGCCAGCAGTGAGCCCGGAGGGACCGGGGAGCTGTTTTTT,CASSEPGGTGELFF
TRBJ2-3,-,TRBV21-1,-,TGTGCCAGCAGCAAACCAACCCAGCGAGGGACAGGGGGCCCGGAGCCCACAGATACGCAGTATTTT,CASSKPTQRGTGGPEPTDTQYF
TRBJ1-2,-,TRBV4-2,-,TGTGCCAGCAGCCAAGATCAGGTTGGCTACACCTTC,CASSQDQVGYTF
TRBJ2-2,-,TRBV2,-,TGTGCCAGCAGGTCGACCGGGGAGCTGTTTTTT,CASRSTGELFF
TRBJ1-5,-,TRBV5-1,once,TGCGCCAGCAGCCCCGGTATGGGCAATCAGCCCCAGCATTTT,CASSPGMGNQPQHF
TRBJ1-2,-,TRBV6-2/TRBV6-3,-,TGTGCCAGCAGCCACAAACAGGGCAACTATGGCTACACCTTC,CASSHKQGNYGYTF
TRBJ2-7,-,TRBV4-3,-,TGCGCCAGCAGCCAAGAGCCAACAGGAACCTACGAGCAGTACTTC,CASSQEPTGTYEQYF
TRBJ2-2,TRBD2,TRBV7-2,many,TGTGCCAGCAGCTTTCTAGCGGGGAACACCGGGGAGCTGTTTTTT,CASSFLAGNTGELFF
TRBJ1-5,TRBD1,TRBV5-1,-,TGCGCCAGCAGCTTGGGTGTCAGGGGGGATCAGCCCCAGCATTTT,CASSLGVRGDQPQHF
TRBJ2-7,TRBD2,TRBV6-5,once,TGTGCCACCCAGAGCGGGGGTGCCTACGAGCAGTACTTC,CATQSGGAYEQYF
TRBJ2-2,TRBD2,TRBV25-1,-,TGTGCCAGCAGTGAATCGGGCGGGGGAATCACCGGGGAGCTGTTTTTT,CASSESGGGITGELFF
TRBJ2-1,TRBD2,TRBV11-3,once,TGTGCCAGCAGCTTAGATCACGCTAGCGGGAGGGCCAGTGTTGGTGAGCAGTTCTTC,CASSLDHASGRASVGEQFF
TRBJ1-2,TRBD1,TRBV7-8,-,TGTGCCAGCAGCAACAGGGGGAGCGGCTACACCTTC,CASSNRGSGYTF
TRBJ1-1,TRBD1,TRBV11-3,-,TGTGCCAGCAGCCGGACAGGGGAGGAAGCTTTCTTT,CASSRTGEEAFF
TRBJ1-5,TRBD1,TRBV5-8,few,TGTGCCAGCAGCATTACAGGGGTGGGGGGCAATCAGCCCCAGCATTTT,CASSITGVGGNQPQHF
TRBJ2-1,TRBD2,TRBV6-4,-,TGTGCCAGCAGTGACAGGGCTAGCGGGCGGTACAATGAGCAGTTCTTC,CASSDRASGRYNEQFF
TRBJ2-5,TRBD2,TRBV18,once,TGTGCCAGCTCACCCCAAGCGGGACTCCAAGAGACCCAGTACTTC,CASSPQAGLQETQYF
TRBJ2-6,-,TRBV5-1,-,TGCGCCAGCAGCTTAATATCCGTCCCTGGGGCCAACGTCCTGACTTTC,CASSLISVPGANVLTF
TRBJ2-7,TRBD1,TRBV6-5,-,TGTGCCAGCAGTTACTCTAGGACAGGACCTTCCTACGAGCAGTACTTC,CASSYSRTGPSYEQYF
TRBJ1-1,TRBD1,TRBV27,-,TGTGCCTCAAAGTTTGGGGACAGGGACACTGAAGCTTTCTTT,CASKFGDRDTEAFF
TRBJ1-2,TRBD1,TRBV5-1,-,TGCGCCAGCAGCTTGGGAGTAGGGGGCGGCTATGGCTACACCTTC,CASSLGVGGGYGYTF
TRBJ1-2,-,TRBV6-1,few,TGTGCCAGCAGTGATTTTTATACAGGGACGGGCTACACCTTC,CASSDFYTGTGYTF
TRBJ2-1,TRBD2,TRBV6-2/TRBV6-3,-,TGTGCCAGCAGCGCCTCCCCGCCGGGACTAGCGTTGTTCTTC,CASSASPPGLALFF
TRBJ2-7,-,TRBV7-8,-,TGTGCCAGCAGCTTGGTGTCAGGGGATGCCTACGAGCAGTACTTC,CASSLVSGDAYEQYF
TRBJ1-2,-,TRBV18,-,TGTGCCAGCTCACCGATTGAGCGGGGCCCGGGGGGCTACACCTTC,CASSPIERGPGGYTF
TRBJ1-5,-,TRBV25-1,-,TGTGCCAGCAGTGAATATCGACAGAACCAGCCCCAGCATTTT,CASSEYRQNQPQHF